One and the same sample provided the 13 T cell receptor beta chains below, sequenced in a study of T cell responses to AZD1222 COVID-19 vaccine. Measured with immunoSEQ multiplex PCR; TCRdb has only the in-frame clones, and not every one. The repertoire has under 200,000 clones, 90% to 95% of them found once; the top ten carry about 9.2%. The specimen was peripheral blood, collected on day 0 of AZD1222 vaccination. The source is an adult in good health.

V and J are TRBV5-1 and TRBJ2-3; D is ambiguous. V was clipped by 1 base and J by 0 bases, with 6 bases between them. The CDR3 contains 14 residues. Per the germline V gene, CDR1 is SGHRS and CDR2 is YFSETQ. CDR3 sequence: CASSLRASTDTQYF. The CDR3 bases are TGCGCCAGCAGCTTGCGGGCTAGCACAGATACGCAGTATTTT.

The chain has TRBV28 and TRBJ1-4, with D uncertain. The CDR3 extends over 15 amino acids. Trimming removed 3 bases from V and 0 bases from J, with 8 bases in between. Germline CDR1 reads MDHEN; CDR2 reads SYDVKM. The CDR3 DNA follows: TGTGCCAGCAGTTTTGTGCAAACAACTAATGAAAAACTGTTTTTT. This translates into CASSFVQTTNEKLFF.

V gene TRBV6-5 combines with J gene TRBJ1-1, with 7 bases lining up with TRBD1. CDR1 MNHEY and CDR2 SVGAGI come from the germline V gene. V trimming: 4 bases; J trimming: 10 bases; junction bases outside the gene matches: 9. The CDR3 runs 13 residues. CDR3 sequence reads: CASSLGRGHLAFF. CDR3 bases: TGTGCCAGCAGTTTAGGGAGGGGGCATCTAGCTTTCTTT.

CDR3 nucleotides: TGTGCCAGTAGTTTTAATCCGGGACTCAACACCGGGGAGCTGTTTTTT. Protein product: CASSFNPGLNTGELFF. The genes are TRBV19 and TRBJ2-2; a possible D gene is TRBD2 (6 bases). The CDR3 runs 16 residues. The germline V gene encodes CDR1 LNHDA and CDR2 SQIVND (reference sequence). The V and J ends lost 5 bases and 2 bases respectively, with 15 bases between them.

This chain uses TRBV7-2 with TRBJ2-1; weak D call: TRBD2 (7 bases). This CDR3 spans 17 amino acids. Germline CDR1 reads SGHTA; CDR2 reads FQGNSA. Trimming took 3 bases from V and 4 from J, leaving 19 bases between them. The CDR3 DNA reads TGTGCCAGCAGCTTCCGAGGGGGGGAGGTAAAATACAATGAGCAGTTCTTC. Translation gives CASSFRGGEVKYNEQFF.

This clone has just a few counts. This chain uses TRBV5-1 with TRBJ2-7; D perhaps matches TRBD2 (6 bases). Germline values: CDR1 SGHRS, CDR2 YFSETQ. This CDR3 has 14 residues. V shed 4 bases and J shed 6 bases, with 17 bases lying between them. CDR3 protein: CASSISGVGTEQYF. In DNA form, the CDR3 reads TGCGCCAGCAGCATTAGCGGAGTGGGAACCGAGCAGTACTTC.

This clone was detected once. The rearrangement joins TRBV6-5 to TRBJ2-7; 9 nucleotides align to TRBD2. Germline CDR1 is MNHEY and CDR2 is SVGAGI. Trimming cost V 2 bases and J 5 bases; bases outside gene matches: 10. The CDR3 runs 16 residues. Written as DNA, the CDR3 is TGTGCCAGCAGTTACCCAGAGGCACTAGCGGGCCACGAGCAGTACTTC. Protein product: CASSYPEALAGHEQYF.

CDR3 bases: TGTGCCAGCAGCTGGACTAGCGGGAGGAGGAATGAGCAGTTCTTC. Protein sequence: CASSWTSGRRNEQFF. The V and J genes are TRBV5-4 and TRBJ2-1, with 14 bases matching TRBD2. From germline, CDR1 is SGHNT and CDR2 YYREEE (reference sequence). The CDR3 consists of 15 residues. V was pared by 3 bases and J by 7 bases, with 3 bases of the junction left unmatched.

The V and J genes are TRBV19 and TRBJ2-2; possibly TRBD1 for D (6 bases). The V end lost 5 bases, the J end lost 3 bases, and 7 bases lay between the germline ends. Per the germline V gene, CDR1 is LNHDA and CDR2 is SQIVND (reference sequence). The CDR3 contains 13 residues. The CDR3 DNA follows: TGTGCCAGTAGTTACAGGGACACCGGGGAGCTGTTTTTT. Encoded protein: CASSYRDTGELFF.

V usage is TRBV7-2 and J usage is TRBJ1-2, with D uncertain. The germline V and J ends were trimmed by 1 base and 4 bases, with 13 bases remaining between them. This CDR3 spans 15 amino acids. Germline V gives CDR1 SGHTA, CDR2 FQGNSA. CDR3: CASSLVSDGIYGYTF. The CDR3 DNA is TGTGCCAGCAGCTTAGTAAGTGATGGGATCTATGGCTACACCTTC.

The genes are TRBV28 and TRBJ2-3; D is perhaps TRBD2 (6 bases). CDR1 MDHEN and CDR2 SYDVKM come from the germline V gene. CDR3 size: 15 residues. V gave up 5 bases and J gave up 2 bases, with 14 bases separating them. CDR3 nucleotide sequence: TGTGCCAGCAGTCCTCCGGGACTCAACACAGATACGCAGTATTTT. Translating it yields CASSPPGLNTDTQYF.

The rearrangement joins TRBV30 to TRBJ1-5; D possibly corresponds to TRBD1 (5 bases). This CDR3 is built from 14 residues. V lost 1 base to trimming and J lost 7 bases, with 14 bases between them. CDR1 and CDR2 from the germline V gene are GTSNPN and SVGIG (reference sequence). Here the CDR3 reads CAWSAGQGWQPQHF. The CDR3 DNA sequence: TGTGCCTGGAGTGCGGGGCAGGGCTGGCAGCCCCAGCATTTT.

The chain joins TRBV28 to TRBJ1-5; the match to TRBD1 covers 9 bases. This CDR3 spans 19 amino acids. CDR1 MDHEN and CDR2 SYDVKM come from the germline V gene. J was trimmed by 0 bases and V by 2 bases; bases with no gene match: 11. Here the CDR3 reads CASSLASIGTGLSNQPQHF. CDR3 DNA: TGTGCCAGCAGTTTAGCTTCTATCGGGACAGGGCTTAGCAATCAGCCCCAGCATTTT. Drawing the rest from reference TRBV28 and TRBJ1-5, the complete variable domain is DVKVTQSSRYLVKRTGEKVFLECVQDMDHENMFWYRQDPGLGLRLIYFSYDVKMKEKGDIPEGYSVSREKKERFSLILESASTNQTSMYLCASSLASIGTGLSNQPQHFGDGTRLSIL.